This T cell receptor beta chain emerged from a study of T cell responses to AZD1222 COVID-19 vaccine. Study-wide points: It was only after the peak T cell response that any repertoires were sampled.

Concerning this clone itself: Antigen: not known.

Germline-derived CDR1 and CDR2 are MNHNY and SVGAGI (reference sequence). The CDR3 runs to 16 residues. With 6 bases removed from V and 3 bases from J, the gap between germline ends came to 17 bases. Data came from immunoSEQ multiplex PCR; TCRdb stores just in-frame clones and leaves some out. The sample lists under 200,000 clones, roughly 94% occurring once. The material was peripheral blood, obtained on day 0 of AZD1222 vaccination. This rearrangement joins TRBV6-6 to TRBJ1-4; D not certain. The receptor comes from an adult in good health. The CDR3 protein is CASSPINRSPNEKLFF. CDR3 nucleotide sequence: TGTGCCAGCAGCCCCATCAACCGGTCTCCTAATGAAAAACTGTTTTTT.